These 30 T cell receptor beta chains originate from one sample sequenced in a study of OX40 agonist ivuxolimab in advanced cancers. TCRdb keeps only in-frame clones here, not all; method: immunoSEQ multiplex PCR. The sample lists some 48,000 clones; 85% to 90% were seen once. The sample here was CD4+ or CD8+ T cells sorted from blood, taken in a trial of the OX40 agonist ivuxolimab. All receptors come from an adult with an advanced solid tumor such as melanoma, head and neck, liver or kidney cancer.

This chain connects TRBV28 to TRBJ2-5; TRBD1 might be the D (5 bases). V dropped 2 bases and J dropped 4 bases, with 5 bases sitting between them. This CDR3 contains 12 residues. CDR1 is MDHEN, CDR2 SYDVKM, per germline. The CDR3 region is CASSLQGETQYF. The CDR3 region has the DNA TGTGCCAGCAGTTTACAGGGAGAGACCCAGTACTTC.

The rearrangement joins TRBV7-6 to TRBJ2-1; a possible D gene is TRBD2 (6 bases). Between the trimmed V and J ends, which lost 5 bases and 0 bases, there was a span of 11 bases. CDR1 is SGHVS, CDR2 FNYEAQ, per germline. The CDR3 has 15 residues. CDR3 nucleotide sequence: TGTGCCAGCAGCCAAACTAGCAGCTCCTACAATGAGCAGTTCTTC. As protein: CASSQTSSSYNEQFF.

This chain uses TRBV15 with TRBJ2-5; TRBD2 matches at 7 bases. The germline V gene encodes CDR1 LNHNV and CDR2 YYDKDF (reference sequence). The CDR3 sequence is 14 residues long. With V trimmed by 4 bases and J by 4 bases, 6 bases remained unmatched. CDR3 sequence: CATSNLAEGETQYF. The CDR3 DNA sequence: TGTGCCACCAGCAACCTAGCGGAGGGAGAGACCCAGTACTTC.

The chain combines TRBV2 with TRBJ1-2; no reliable D call. Germline CDR1 SNHLY, CDR2 FYNNEI. V was shortened by 3 bases and J by 5 bases, with 16 bases between the two germline ends. The length of the CDR3 is 15 residues. CDR3 residues: CASSDGVLSFYGYTF. CDR3 sequence (DNA): TGTGCCAGCAGTGATGGAGTCCTAAGCTTTTATGGCTACACCTTC.

In its sample, this clone was seen once. The rearrangement joins TRBV7-9 to TRBJ2-5; TRBD2 aligns across 16 bases. Looked up from germline, CDR1 is SEHNR and CDR2 is FQNEAQ (reference sequence). Trimming at V came to 5 bases and at J to 4 bases, leaving 7 bases not matched to a gene. The CDR3 contains 17 residues. The CDR3 spells CASSQGLAGGLTETQYF. The CDR3 bases are TGTGCCAGCAGCCAGGGACTAGCGGGAGGGCTTACAGAGACCCAGTACTTC.

This chain links TRBV5-4 with TRBJ1-2; possible D gene TRBD1, 5 bases. The CDR3 totals 13 residues. Per the germline V gene, CDR1 is SGHNT and CDR2 is YYREEE (reference sequence). V was shortened by 4 bases and J by 11 bases, with 18 bases between the two germline ends. The CDR3 region has the DNA TGTGCCAGCAGCCCCCCCCAATCGGCAGGGTACACCTTC. This encodes CASSPPQSAGYTF. Variable domain in full (rest from reference TRBV5-4 and TRBJ1-2): ETGVTQSPTHLIKTRGQQVTLRCSSQSGHNTVSWYQQALGQGPQFIFQYYREEENGRGNFPPRFSGLQFPNYSSELNVNALELDDSALYLCASSPPQSAGYTFGSGTRLTVV.

This clone appeared a single time. The chain uses TRBV5-4 and TRBJ1-6; no reliable D call. This CDR3 is 12 amino acids long. CDR1 and CDR2 from the germline V gene are SGHNT and YYREEE (reference sequence). V was shortened by 10 bases and J by 8 bases, with 13 bases between the two germline ends. Here the CDR3 reads CASSRWDSPLHF. Written as DNA, the CDR3 is TGTGCCTCATCGAGGTGGGATTCACCCCTCCACTTT.

The chain joins TRBV6-5 to TRBJ1-1; D not resolved. Per germline, CDR1 MNHEY and CDR2 SVGAGI. CDR3 length: 15 residues. V was cut by 6 bases and J by 2 bases, with 16 bases left in between. CDR3 coding DNA: TGTGCCAGCAGACCTACCCCCCCCGCTAACACTGAAGCTTTCTTT. It translates to CASRPTPPANTEAFF.

V is TRBV5-1 and J is TRBJ2-2, with 7 nucleotides matching TRBD2. CDR1 SGHRS and CDR2 YFSETQ come from the germline V gene. This CDR3 has 17 residues. J gave up 6 bases and V 4 bases, and 15 bases lay outside the gene matches. This CDR3 is CASSKELATGYSGELFF. CDR3 DNA: TGCGCCAGCAGCAAGGAACTAGCGACGGGGTATTCCGGGGAGCTGTTTTTT.

By share, this clone counts as medium-sized. CDR3 region: CASRIRDDDLHF. CDR3 DNA: TGTGCCAGCAGGATCCGGGACGACGACCTCCACTTT. This rearrangement joins TRBV2 to TRBJ1-6; tentatively, D is TRBD1 (5 bases). CDR3 length: 12 amino acids. Germline V gene sequence: CDR1 SNHLY, CDR2 FYNNEI. V was trimmed by 6 bases and J by 15 bases, leaving 15 bases between them.

This sequence joins TRBV10-3 and TRBJ1-2, with 7 bases aligning to TRBD1. The CDR3 is 15 residues long. The germline gives CDR1 ENHRY, CDR2 SYGVKD. Trimming cost V 6 bases and J 6 bases; bases outside gene matches: 13. CDR3 residues: CAIRSGQTAVDGYTF. CDR3 coding DNA: TGTGCCATCAGATCGGGACAGACCGCGGTAGATGGCTACACCTTC.

This clone was detected only once. J is TRBJ1-1 and V is TRBV7-9; D is undetermined. CDR1 and CDR2 (germline): SEHNR, FQNEAQ (reference sequence). This CDR3 region has 13 residues. Trimming cost V 5 bases and J 2 bases, with 9 bases left between them. CDR3 protein: CASSVDPNTEAFF. The CDR3 bases are TGTGCCAGCAGCGTAGATCCAAACACTGAAGCTTTCTTT.

The chain uses TRBV9 and TRBJ2-5, with a tentative D call TRBD1 (6 bases). With 0 bases removed from V and 5 bases from J, the gap between germline ends came to 20 bases. CDR1 and CDR2 (germline): SGDLS, YYNGEE. This CDR3 contains 17 residues. The CDR3 sequence: CASSVGVRGAVGETQYF. The DNA of the CDR3 is TGTGCCAGCAGCGTAGGAGTCAGGGGAGCCGTCGGGGAGACCCAGTACTTC.

The chain carries TRBV7-7 and TRBJ2-3; 7 bases are shared with TRBD2. The CDR3 runs 13 residues. Germline V CDR1 and CDR2: SSHAT, FNYEAQ (reference sequence). Unmatched junction bases numbered 12, after V lost 8 bases and J lost 10 bases. The CDR3 sequence is CASAPSEAGAQYF. The CDR3 DNA is TGTGCCAGCGCCCCCTCTGAGGCGGGGGCGCAGTATTTT.

This chain connects TRBV5-5 to TRBJ2-5; D is perhaps TRBD2 (5 bases). The CDR3 contains 14 residues. CDR1 and CDR2 from the germline V gene are SGHKS and YYEKEE (reference sequence). V gave up 4 bases and J gave up 5 bases, with 15 bases separating them. CDR3 protein: CASSGGSGEETQYF. CDR3 sequence (DNA): TGTGCCAGCAGCGGTGGGAGTGGCGAGGAGACCCAGTACTTC.

This clone was recorded once. V usage is TRBV19 and J usage is TRBJ1-1, with 7 nucleotides matching TRBD1. V gave up 5 bases and J gave up 6 bases; unmatched junction bases: 12. In germline, CDR1 is LNHDA, CDR2 SQIVND (reference sequence). CDR3 length: 15 amino acids. The CDR3 DNA reads TGTGCCAGTAGTGGAAATTTGGACAGGATCTCTGAAGCTTTCTTT. Protein product: CASSGNLDRISEAFF.

The genes are TRBV10-3 and TRBJ2-1; 9 nucleotides agree with TRBD2. The CDR3 is 16 residues long. Germline CDR1 reads ENHRY; CDR2 reads SYGVKD. J was trimmed by 8 bases and V by 3 bases; bases with no gene match: 11. CDR3 region: CAISDKKSGGTDEQFF. The DNA of the CDR3 is TGTGCCATCAGTGATAAGAAAAGCGGGGGGACAGATGAGCAGTTCTTC.

This clone was counted between two and nine times. The rearrangement links TRBV6-5 to TRBJ1-5; maybe TRBD1 (6 bases). V was shortened by 6 bases and J by 4 bases, with 13 bases between the two germline ends. There are 14 residues in the CDR3. CDR1 and CDR2 (germline): MNHEY, SVGAGI. The DNA for the CDR3 is TGTGCCAGCAGACAAACAGGGTTGAATCAGCCCCAGCATTTT. This gives the protein CASRQTGLNQPQHF.

V is TRBV5-1 and J is TRBJ2-7; D is perhaps TRBD2 (5 bases). There are 14 residues in the CDR3. Germline V gives CDR1 SGHRS, CDR2 YFSETQ. The V end was cut by 4 bases, the J end by 1 base, with 12 bases between. CDR3 DNA: TGCGCCAGCAGCCTCGCCGGGAAATCCTACGAGCAGTACTTC. It translates to CASSLAGKSYEQYF.

This clone was observed a few times. The chain links TRBV7-9 to TRBJ2-3; D gene unclear. V was trimmed by 3 bases and J by 0 bases, leaving 7 bases between them. The germline gives CDR1 SEHNR, CDR2 FQNEAQ (reference sequence). This CDR3 has 14 residues. The CDR3 spells CASSLMQSTDTQYF. CDR3 DNA sequence: TGTGCCAGCAGCTTGATGCAAAGCACAGATACGCAGTATTTT.

The J gene is TRBJ2-7, the V gene TRBV6-5; a possible D gene is TRBD2 (6 bases). CDR1 MNHEY and CDR2 SVGAGI come from the germline V gene. This CDR3 region has 14 residues. Trimming stripped 7 bases from V and 0 bases from J, with 13 bases between. Here the CDR3 reads CASTTRGNSYEQYF. In DNA form, the CDR3 reads TGTGCCAGCACGACTAGGGGTAACTCCTACGAGCAGTACTTC.

The V and J genes are TRBV9 and TRBJ2-1; no clear D gene. V lost 5 bases and J lost 0, with 6 bases in between. The CDR3 has 13 residues. The germline gives CDR1 SGDLS, CDR2 YYNGEE. The CDR3: CASSESSYNEQFF. The CDR3, as DNA: TGTGCCAGCAGTGAGAGCTCCTACAATGAGCAGTTCTTC.

The chain links TRBV4-1 to TRBJ1-2; a possible D gene is TRBD1 (6 bases). The CDR3 covers 16 residues. Looked up from germline, CDR1 is MGHRA and CDR2 is YSYEKL. With 1 base removed from V and 3 bases from J, the gap between germline ends came to 15 bases. CDR3 residues: CASSQATGPGDYGYTF. The CDR3 nucleotides read TGCGCCAGCAGCCAAGCGACCGGCCCAGGGGACTATGGCTACACCTTC.

This chain links TRBV11-2 with TRBJ1-4; 9 bases match TRBD1. With V trimmed by 4 bases and J by 8 bases, 5 bases remained unmatched. This CDR3 is built from 14 residues. CDR1 SGHAT and CDR2 FQNNGV come from the germline V gene. The CDR3 DNA is TGTGCCAGCAGCTATGGGACAGGGAGAGAAAAACTGTTTTTT. Its translation is CASSYGTGREKLFF. Full variable domain (remainder filled in from reference TRBV11-2 and TRBJ1-4): EAGVAQSPRYKIIEKRQSVAFWCNPISGHATLYWYQQILGQGPKLLIQFQNNGVVDDSQLPKDRFSAERLKGVDSTLKIQPAKLEDSAVYLCASSYGTGREKLFFGSGTQLSVL.

The V and J genes are TRBV6-1 and TRBJ2-2; D gene uncertain. Germline CDR1 MNHNS, CDR2 SASEGT. The V end lost 6 bases, the J end lost 0 bases, and 11 bases lay between the germline ends. This CDR3 has 15 residues. The CDR3 sequence: CASSSKTANTGELFF. CDR3 nucleotide sequence: TGTGCCAGCAGCAGTAAGACGGCGAACACCGGGGAGCTGTTTTTT.

The genes are TRBV9 and TRBJ1-5; D ambiguous. This CDR3 spans 13 amino acids. Trimming left V 0 bases short and J 8 bases short, with 9 bases between. Germline V CDR1 and CDR2: SGDLS, YYNGEE. CDR3 residues: CASSVGPREPQHF. The CDR3 nucleotides read TGTGCCAGCAGCGTAGGACCTCGGGAGCCCCAGCATTTT.

The gene calls are TRBV7-2 and TRBJ2-5, with D unresolved. Germline CDR1 and CDR2: SGHTA and FQGNSA. Trimming stripped 4 bases from V and 1 base from J, with 16 bases between. This CDR3 has 16 residues. CDR3 loop: CASSSLGRVGQETQYF. The CDR3, as DNA: TGTGCCAGCAGCTCTTTAGGAAGGGTAGGCCAAGAGACCCAGTACTTC.

V is TRBV14 and J is TRBJ2-2, with 7 bases fitting TRBD2. Germline CDR1 and CDR2: SGHDN and FVKESK. Trimming at V came to 4 bases and at J to 8 bases, leaving 10 bases not matched to a gene. This CDR3 is built from 15 residues. The CDR3 DNA reads TGTGCCAGCAGCCCCGCTGCGGGAGCGAAAGGGGAGCTGTTTTTT. Amino acids: CASSPAAGAKGELFF.

The gene calls are TRBV5-1 and TRBJ2-3; TRBD2 aligns across 10 bases. The CDR3 runs 20 residues. Trimming removed 0 bases from V and 3 bases from J; junction bases left unmatched: 16. CDR1 and CDR2 from the germline V gene are SGHRS and YFSETQ. Here the CDR3 DNA reads TGCGCCAGCAGCTTGGGTTCGCACCCCGGGACTAGCGTGGGGACAGATACGCAGTATTTT. It is translated as CASSLGSHPGTSVGTDTQYF.

This chain links TRBV18 with TRBJ2-7; D possibly corresponds to TRBD2 (5 bases). Deletions cut 6 bases from V and 4 bases from J, with 19 bases between. The germline V gene encodes CDR1 KGHSH and CDR2 LQKENI. This CDR3 is built from 15 residues. The CDR3 DNA reads TGTGCCAGCTCGCCCCCGTATCGGACGGGGTACGAGCAGTACTTC. This translates into CASSPPYRTGYEQYF.